This T cell receptor (beta chain) appears in the sequencing data of a study of blood T cell repertoires in COVID-19. The wider study: Specimens from acute and convalescent COVID-19 originated in the United States, Italy and Spain. Sources were T cells, B-cell-depleted T cells, or PBMCs; the material itself was cDNA or gDNA.

The CDR3 is 14 amino acids. The germline CDR1 and CDR2 sequences are SGHKS and YYEKEE (reference sequence). V lost 3 bases, J lost 4 bases, and 13 bases lay in between. Authors' processing steps: Reference gene primers were amplified, and this amplification served to estimate nucleated cell counts. Generated by immunoSEQ multiplex PCR, the TCRdb table keeps only in-frame clones and is missing some. The DNA was the basis for D and trimming; V, J and clone size are from that table. The sample includes 140,000 or so clones, about 79% of them seen just once. The rearrangement joins TRBV5-5 to TRBJ2-5, with a tentative D call TRBD1 (5 bases). Sequencing was carried out using peripheral blood. The sequence came from a woman aged 80 or older with acute or convalescent COVID-19. This chain's CDR3 is CASSSAGIPETQYF. In DNA form, the CDR3 reads TGTGCCAGCAGCTCCGCAGGGATACCAGAGACCCAGTACTTC.